Sequencing of this T cell receptor beta chain was carried out in a study of blood T cell repertoires in COVID-19. The CDR3 has 14 residues. Trimming removed 0 bases from V and 1 base from J, with 5 bases in between. Germline V gives CDR1 SGDLS, CDR2 YYNGEE. TCRdb's table, derived via immunoSEQ multiplex PCR, lists solely in-frame clones and lacks some. The sample shows 150,000 to 200,000 clones, about 80% of them seen only once. This chain connects TRBV9 to TRBJ2-1, with a tentative D call TRBD1 (5 bases). This TCR was recovered from a man aged 70-80 years with active or convalescent COVID-19. Sequencing was carried out using peripheral blood. This CDR3 is CASSVGQSYNEQFF. CDR3 coding DNA: TGTGCCAGCAGCGTAGGACAGTCCTACAATGAGCAGTTCTTC.